This T cell receptor beta chain was recovered during a study of metastatic and nonmetastatic thyroid tumors. The overall study: Repertoire comparisons spanned blood and tumor or nodule tissue from malignant and benign thyroid patients.

This clone has at least ten counts. The J segment lost 4 bases and the V segment lost 4 bases, leaving 11 bases of the junction unmatched. The germline gives CDR1 MDHEN, CDR2 SYDVKM. CDR3 length equals 17 residues. In the original workflow: A classifier for distant metastasis in papillary thyroid cancer was constructed using CDR3 differences observed across clinicopathological groups. TCRdb re-called the PCR reads via MiXCR. Clone size and V and J calls follow TCRdb, not the original study. The table has tens of thousands of clones, 16% seen once. All patients were treatment-naive before thyroid surgery.

This chain links TRBV28 with TRBJ2-1, with 9 bases identical to TRBD1. The material sequenced was tumor tissue. The TCR sequence derives from a female donor with papillary thyroid cancer or a benign thyroid nodule (not recorded which). Some clones in this sample may be carry-over from other donors' samples. The CDR3 region has the DNA TGTGCCAGCAGTTCCTTGTTAACAGGGGGCGGTTACAATGAGCAGTTCTTC. This encodes CASSSLLTGGGYNEQFF.